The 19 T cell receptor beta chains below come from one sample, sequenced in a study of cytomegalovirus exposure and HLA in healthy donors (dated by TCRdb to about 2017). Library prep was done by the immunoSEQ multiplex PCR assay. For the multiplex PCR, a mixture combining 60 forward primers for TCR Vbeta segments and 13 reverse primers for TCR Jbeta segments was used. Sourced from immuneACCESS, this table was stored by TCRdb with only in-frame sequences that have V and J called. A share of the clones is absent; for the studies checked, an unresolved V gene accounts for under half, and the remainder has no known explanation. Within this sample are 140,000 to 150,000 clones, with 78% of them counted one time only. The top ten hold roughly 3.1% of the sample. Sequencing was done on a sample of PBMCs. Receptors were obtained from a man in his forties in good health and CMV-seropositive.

The CDR3 loop is CASGRTGDDYGYTF. In DNA, the CDR3 is TGTGCCAGCGGGCGGACAGGGGACGACTATGGCTACACCTTC. This sequence joins TRBV7-9 and TRBJ1-2, with 9 bases aligning to TRBD1. J gave up 3 bases and V 8 bases, and 7 bases lay outside the gene matches. This CDR3 has 14 residues. Germline V CDR1 and CDR2: SEHNR, FQNEAQ (reference sequence).

The CDR3 coding sequence is TGTGCCAGCTCACCAGCAGCGGGAGGAACGTACAATGAGCAGTTCTTC. This translates into CASSPAAGGTYNEQFF. This rearrangement joins TRBV18 to TRBJ2-1; 9 nucleotides match TRBD2. The CDR3 is 16 residues long. Germline CDR1 KGHSH, CDR2 LQKENI. The ends lost 2 bases at V and 4 bases at J; junction bases unmatched: 6.

The CDR3 nucleotides read TGTGCCAGCAGTGTCGGGGGTACCGCAACTAATGAAAAACTGTTTTTT. It is translated as CASSVGGTATNEKLFF. The chain joins TRBV2 to TRBJ1-4; D may be TRBD1 (5 bases). The CDR3 consists of 16 residues. V lost 4 bases, J lost 0 bases, and 12 bases lay in between. Germline loops: CDR1 SNHLY, CDR2 FYNNEI.

CDR3 residues: CSVQVGTSGRVYEQYF. The CDR3 DNA follows: TGCAGCGTTCAAGTAGGAACTAGCGGGAGGGTTTACGAGCAGTACTTC. V gene TRBV29-1 combines with J gene TRBJ2-7; TRBD2 matches 13 bases. The CDR3 is 16 amino acids. V was pared by 5 bases and J by 4 bases, with 11 bases of the junction left unmatched. Germline V lookup: CDR1 SQVTM, CDR2 ANQGSEA.

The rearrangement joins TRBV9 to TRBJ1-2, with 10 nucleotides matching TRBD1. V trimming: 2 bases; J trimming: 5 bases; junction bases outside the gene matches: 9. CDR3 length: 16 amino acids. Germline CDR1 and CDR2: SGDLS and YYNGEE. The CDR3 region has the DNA TGTGCCAGCAGCGTCCGATCCTCGGACAGGGGGTATGGCTACACCTTC. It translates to CASSVRSSDRGYGYTF.

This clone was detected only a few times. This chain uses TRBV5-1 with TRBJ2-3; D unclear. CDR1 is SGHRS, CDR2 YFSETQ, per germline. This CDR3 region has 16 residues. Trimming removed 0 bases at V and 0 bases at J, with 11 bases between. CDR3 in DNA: TGCGCCAGCAGCTTGGCCAGGCAGTCTAGCACAGATACGCAGTATTTT. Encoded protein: CASSLARQSSTDTQYF.

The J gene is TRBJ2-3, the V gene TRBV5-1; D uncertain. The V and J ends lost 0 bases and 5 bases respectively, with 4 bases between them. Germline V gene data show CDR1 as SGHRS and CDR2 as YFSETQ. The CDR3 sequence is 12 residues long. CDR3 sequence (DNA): TGCGCCAGCAGCTTGGACTTAGATACGCAGTATTTT. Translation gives CASSLDLDTQYF.

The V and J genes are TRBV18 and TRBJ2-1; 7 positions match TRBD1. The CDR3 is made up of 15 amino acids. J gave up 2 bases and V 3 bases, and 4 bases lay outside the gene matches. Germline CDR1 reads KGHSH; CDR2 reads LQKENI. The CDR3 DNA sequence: TGTGCCAGCTCACCTGAACAGGGGACCTACAATGAGCAGTTCTTC. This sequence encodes CASSPEQGTYNEQFF.

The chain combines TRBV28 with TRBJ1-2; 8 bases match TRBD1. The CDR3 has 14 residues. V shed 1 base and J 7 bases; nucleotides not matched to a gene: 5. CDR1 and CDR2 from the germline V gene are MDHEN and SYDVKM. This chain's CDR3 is CASSLFQGARGYTF. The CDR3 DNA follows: TGTGCCAGCAGTTTATTCCAGGGGGCGCGTGGCTACACCTTC.

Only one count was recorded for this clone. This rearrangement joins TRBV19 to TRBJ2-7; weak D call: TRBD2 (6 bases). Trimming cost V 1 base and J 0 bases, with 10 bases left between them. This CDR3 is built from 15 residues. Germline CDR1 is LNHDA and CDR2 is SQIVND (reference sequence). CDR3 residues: CASSIVSGDSYEQYF. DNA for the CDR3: TGTGCCAGTAGTATAGTGTCGGGAGACTCCTACGAGCAGTACTTC.

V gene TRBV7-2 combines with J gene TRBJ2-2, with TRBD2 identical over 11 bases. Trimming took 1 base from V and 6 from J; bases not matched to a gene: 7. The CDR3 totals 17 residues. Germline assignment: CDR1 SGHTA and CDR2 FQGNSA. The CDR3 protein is CASSLGSGRAQAGELFF. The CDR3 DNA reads TGTGCCAGCAGCTTAGGTAGCGGGAGGGCCCAGGCCGGGGAGCTGTTTTTT.

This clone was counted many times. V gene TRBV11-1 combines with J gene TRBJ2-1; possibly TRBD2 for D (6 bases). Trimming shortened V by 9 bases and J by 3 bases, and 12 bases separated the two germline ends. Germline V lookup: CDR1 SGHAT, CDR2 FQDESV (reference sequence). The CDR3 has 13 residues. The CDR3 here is CASQAGNYNEQFF. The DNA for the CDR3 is TGTGCCAGTCAGGCGGGAAACTACAATGAGCAGTTCTTC. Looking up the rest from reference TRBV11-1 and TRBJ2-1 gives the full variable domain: EAEVAQSPRYKITEKSQAVAFWCDPISGHATLYWYRQILGQGPELLVQFQDESVVDDSQLPKDRFSAERLKGVDSTLKIQPAELGDSAMYLCASQAGNYNEQFFGPGTRLTVL.

The CDR3 spells CASSLGQDTYEQYF. The CDR3, as DNA: TGTGCCAGCAGCCTCGGACAGGATACATACGAGCAGTACTTC. The chain links TRBV13 to TRBJ2-7; 7 positions match TRBD1. CDR3 length: 14 residues. J gave up 4 bases and V 5 bases, and 8 bases lay outside the gene matches. CDR1 and CDR2 from the germline V gene are PRHDT and FYEKMQ (reference sequence).

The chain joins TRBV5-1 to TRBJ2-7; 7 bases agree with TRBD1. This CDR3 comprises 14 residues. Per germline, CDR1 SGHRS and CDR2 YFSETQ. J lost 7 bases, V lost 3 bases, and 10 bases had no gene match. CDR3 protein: CASSSSQGTREQYF. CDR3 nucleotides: TGCGCCAGCAGCTCGTCACAGGGGACGCGGGAGCAGTACTTC.

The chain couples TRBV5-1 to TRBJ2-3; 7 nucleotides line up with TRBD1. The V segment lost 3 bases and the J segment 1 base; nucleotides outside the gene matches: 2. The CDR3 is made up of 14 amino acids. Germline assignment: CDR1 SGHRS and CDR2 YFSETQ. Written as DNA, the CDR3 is TGCGCCAGCAGCTCGGGACAGCGCACAGATACGCAGTATTTT. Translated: CASSSGQRTDTQYF.

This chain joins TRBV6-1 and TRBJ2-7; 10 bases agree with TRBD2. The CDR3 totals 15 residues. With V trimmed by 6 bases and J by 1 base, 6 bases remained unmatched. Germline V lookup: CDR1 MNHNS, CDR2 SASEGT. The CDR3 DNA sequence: TGTGCCAGCAGACAAACTAGCGGGGAGTCCTACGAGCAGTACTTC. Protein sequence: CASRQTSGESYEQYF.

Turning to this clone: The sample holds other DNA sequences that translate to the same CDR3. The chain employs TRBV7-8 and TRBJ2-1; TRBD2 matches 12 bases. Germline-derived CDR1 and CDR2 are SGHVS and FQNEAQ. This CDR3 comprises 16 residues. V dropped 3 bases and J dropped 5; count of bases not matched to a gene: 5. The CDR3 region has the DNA TGTGCCAGCAGCTTGGGGCTAGCGGGAGGGGACAATGAGCAGTTCTTC. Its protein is CASSLGLAGGDNEQFF.

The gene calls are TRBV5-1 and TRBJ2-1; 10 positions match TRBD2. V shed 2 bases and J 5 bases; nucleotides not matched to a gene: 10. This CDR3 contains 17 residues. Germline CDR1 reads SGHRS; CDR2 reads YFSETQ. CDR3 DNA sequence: TGCGCCAGCAGCTTTCTGGCTAGCGGGAGTTTTAACAATGAGCAGTTCTTC. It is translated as CASSFLASGSFNNEQFF.

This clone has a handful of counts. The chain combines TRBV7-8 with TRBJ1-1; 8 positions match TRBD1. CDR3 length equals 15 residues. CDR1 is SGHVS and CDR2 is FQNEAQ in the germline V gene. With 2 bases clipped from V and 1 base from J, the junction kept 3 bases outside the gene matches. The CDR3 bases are TGTGCCAGCAGCTTACAGGGGGCGGGGAACACTGAAGCTTTCTTT. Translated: CASSLQGAGNTEAFF.